The source of this T cell receptor (beta chain) is a study of cytomegalovirus exposure and HLA in healthy donors. Whole-study results and caveats: It was fewer than 200 TCR beta chains that were listed as cytomegalovirus-associated.

PCR was performed using 60 Vbeta and 13 Jbeta primers. Using immunoSEQ multiplex PCR, the repertoire was profiled, and TCRdb retains in-frame clones only, with some absent. The sample records 100,000 to 150,000 clones, around 78% being singletons. On this clone itself: Its target is not known.

Germline-derived CDR1 and CDR2 are LGHNA and YSLEER. This CDR3 is built from 15 residues. V was pared by 0 bases and J by 5 bases, with 13 bases between. Specimen: PBMCs. This clonotype was sampled from a woman aged 50 to 60 in good health and CMV-seronegative. This sequence joins TRBV4-3 and TRBJ2-5, with D tentatively TRBD2 (5 bases). The CDR3 coding sequence is TGCGCCAGCAGCCAAGAGGACGAGGGTCAGGAGACCCAGTACTTC. Translating gives CASSQEDEGQETQYF.